This TCR beta chain stems from a study of shared T cell receptors in the human thymus. Libraries were prepared by immunoSEQ multiplex PCR; TCRdb keeps only in-frame clonotypes and omits some of them. In the table there are 500,000 to 850,000 clones, approximately 87% of which are singletons. CDR3 size: 14 residues. Deletions cut 0 bases from V and 2 bases from J, with 8 bases between. The germline V gene encodes CDR1 SEHNR and CDR2 FQNEAQ (reference sequence). This sample was also put to use in a study of human thymus T cells. According to that study: All donors were healthy Finnish infants who were undergoing corrective surgery to treat congenital heart defects. Resections obtained during corrective heart surgery supplied the thymus tissue. Thymic and blood repertoires seemed to show skewed V and J gene use. In unrelated individuals, thymic repertoires overlapped highly, according to related research.

V and J are TRBV7-9 and TRBJ2-7; D is ambiguous. This receptor was taken from a boy in the first two years of life with a congenital heart defect. What was sequenced was thymocytes. The CDR3 DNA sequence: TGTGCCAGCAGCTTAGCCACCACACCCTACGAGCAGTACTTC. Its translation is CASSLATTPYEQYF.